This T cell receptor beta chain was identified in a study of CXCR3-negative and CXCR3-positive naive CD8 T cells. General study results and limits: TRBV-TRBJ usage was alike in naive CXCR3-negative and CXCR3-positive cells but differed in memory cells. CXCR3-positive naive cells had more hydrophobic TRB CDR3s than CXCR3-negative naive cells.

This CDR3 contains 12 residues. Germline V lookup: CDR1 SGHVS, CDR2 FNYEAQ. Through 5' RACE with UMI labels, the TRB cDNA libraries were prepared. No DNA is given; TCRdb re-called the 5' RACE reads and lists each CDR3 protein once. This sample's table has around 7,000 distinct CDR3 sequences. Note on this clonotype: Its specificity is unknown.

This clonotype was obtained from a human donor in good health. Some clones in this sample may be carry-over from other donors' samples. The sequenced material came from naive CXCR3+ CD8+ T cells from blood. The subset was: CD45RO-CCR7+CD27+CD95- naive CD8+ T cells expressing CXCR3 (TNR3+). The chain joins TRBV7-6 to TRBJ2-2; the D gene TCRdb calls, TRBD1, cannot be checked with no DNA. CDR3 amino acids: CASSPTGGELFF.